Listed here is a single TCR beta chain. The length of the CDR3 is 13 residues. Looked up from germline, CDR1 is SGHRS and CDR2 is YFSETQ. V shed 2 bases and J 7 bases; nucleotides not matched to a gene: 5. The data were obtained in a study of blood T cell repertoires in COVID-19. Clones were sequenced by immunoSEQ multiplex PCR, and TCRdb holds only the in-frame ones, with some missing. The table includes roughly 190,000 clones, about 95% detected once. The TCR was taken from a young man with COVID-19, enrolled during active disease. V gene TRBV5-1 combines with J gene TRBJ1-1; 7 bases are shared with TRBD1. Sample: peripheral blood. The CDR3 protein is CASSLSGQDEAFF. The CDR3 DNA reads TGCGCCAGCAGCTTATCAGGACAGGATGAAGCTTTCTTT.